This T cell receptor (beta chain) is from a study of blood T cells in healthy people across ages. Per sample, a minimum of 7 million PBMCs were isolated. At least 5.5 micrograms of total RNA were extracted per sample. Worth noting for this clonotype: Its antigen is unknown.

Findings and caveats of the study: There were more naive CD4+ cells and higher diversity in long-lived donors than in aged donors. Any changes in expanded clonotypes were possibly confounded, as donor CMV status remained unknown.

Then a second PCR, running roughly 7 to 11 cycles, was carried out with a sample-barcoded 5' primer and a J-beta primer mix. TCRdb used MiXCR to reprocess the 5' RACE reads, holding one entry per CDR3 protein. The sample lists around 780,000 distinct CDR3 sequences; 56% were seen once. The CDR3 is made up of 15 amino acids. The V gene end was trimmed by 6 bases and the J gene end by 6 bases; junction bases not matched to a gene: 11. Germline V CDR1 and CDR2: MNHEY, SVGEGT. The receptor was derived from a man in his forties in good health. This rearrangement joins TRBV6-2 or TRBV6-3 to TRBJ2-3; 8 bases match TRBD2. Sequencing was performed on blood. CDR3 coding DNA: TGTGCCAGCAGGAGCAGCGGGAGTGGTGTGGATACGCAGTATTTT. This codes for CASRSSGSGVDTQYF.